Following are 24 T cell receptor beta chains from one sample sequenced in a study of patients and donors after allogeneic stem cell transplantation. MiXCR, run by TCRdb on the RT-PCR reads, gives a single entry per CDR3 protein. Here the sample spans approximately 410,000 distinct CDR3 sequences, 15% to 20% being singletons. The sample was blood, either unsorted or a sorted T cell fraction (not recorded which). These receptors all come from a human donor who was either an allogeneic HSCT recipient or a stem cell or donor lymphocyte infusion donor (not recorded which). It is not recorded whose cells these are; they may come from a transplant donor.

This clonotype was recorded at least ten times. V and J are TRBV20-1 and TRBJ1-5, with D possibly being TRBD1 (5 bases). V was cut by 0 bases and J by 7 bases, with 13 bases left in between. Germline loops: CDR1 DFQATT, CDR2 SNEGSKA (reference sequence). The CDR3 extends over 14 amino acids. The CDR3 coding sequence is TGCAGTGCTAGAGATGGAGGGGTGATGCAGCCCCAGCATTTT. It codes for CSARDGGVMQPQHF.

J is TRBJ2-1 and V is TRBV11-1; D assignment may be TRBD1 or TRBD2 (6 bases each). There are 17 residues in the CDR3. Germline assignment: CDR1 SGHAT and CDR2 FQDESV (reference sequence). The V end was cut by 1 base, the J end by 5 bases, with 18 bases between. CDR3 coding DNA: TGTGCCAGCAGCTTAGTGTGGGGGGCGAGGTTCAACAATGAGCAGTTCTTC. The encoded protein is CASSLVWGARFNNEQFF.

This clonotype was seen only once. The chain has TRBV7-3 and TRBJ2-5, with D possibly being TRBD2 (5 bases). V was pared by 10 bases and J by 5 bases, with 17 bases between. The CDR3 totals 13 residues. Germline CDR1 reads SGHTA; CDR2 reads FQGTGA. The CDR3 DNA reads TGTGCCAACCTAGCCGGGGATATGGAGACCCAGTACTTC. Translating it yields CANLAGDMETQYF.

This clonotype was detected only a few times. The rearrangement joins TRBV9 to TRBJ2-2, with D unresolved. There are 14 residues in the CDR3. From germline, CDR1 is SGDLS and CDR2 YYNGEE. The V end was cut by 6 bases, the J end by 1 base, with 10 bases between. The CDR3 DNA reads TGTGCCAGCACAAAGGACGGGAACACCGGGGAGCTGTTTTTT. Translation gives CASTKDGNTGELFF.

This clonotype was observed a few times. The rearrangement links TRBV9 to TRBJ2-7; 7 bases match TRBD2. The CDR3 loop spans 15 amino acids. With V trimmed by 2 bases and J by 0 bases, 5 bases remained unmatched. The germline CDR1 and CDR2 sequences are SGDLS and YYNGEE. CDR3 in DNA: TGTGCCAGCAGCGTCGGCGGGAGCGGCTCCTACGAGCAGTACTTC. It encodes CASSVGGSGSYEQYF.

This sequence joins TRBV19 and TRBJ2-7; D is unresolved. V lost 7 bases to trimming and J lost 4 bases, with 17 bases between them. Germline lookup yields CDR1 LNHDA and CDR2 SQIVND (reference sequence). This CDR3 is 14 amino acids long. The CDR3 DNA reads as TGTGCCAGTACTCGGACCTACCCTTCTTACGAGCAGTACTTC. Encoded protein: CASTRTYPSYEQYF.

This chain links TRBV11-1 with TRBJ2-6; D is possibly TRBD1 (6 bases). CDR3 length equals 18 residues. In germline, CDR1 is SGHAT, CDR2 FQDESV (reference sequence). With 2 bases removed from V and 1 base from J, the gap between germline ends came to 15 bases. DNA for the CDR3: TGTGCCAGCAGCTTAAAATTACCCGGACAGTCTGGGGCCAACGTCCTGACTTTC. Protein product: CASSLKLPGQSGANVLTF.

This clonotype has ten or more counts. The rearrangement joins TRBV5-1 to TRBJ2-1, with 10 bases fitting TRBD2. Germline values: CDR1 SGHRS, CDR2 YFSETQ. The CDR3 has 15 residues. V was clipped by 4 bases and J by 7 bases; unmatched bases: 8. In nucleotides, the CDR3 is TGCGCCAGCAGCGTGGAGCGGGGGGGCTCAAATGAGCAGTTCTTC. Protein product: CASSVERGGSNEQFF.

The genes are TRBV5-1 and TRBJ1-2; tentative D call: TRBD1 (5 bases). The CDR3 has 15 amino acids. Between the trimmed V and J ends, which lost 1 base and 0 bases, there was a span of 10 bases. Germline CDR1 is SGHRS and CDR2 is YFSETQ. CDR3 loop: CASSLMKGANYGYTF. In DNA, the CDR3 is TGCGCCAGCAGCTTGATGAAAGGGGCTAACTATGGCTACACCTTC.

There are many counts of this clonotype. J is TRBJ2-1 and V is TRBV29-1; D remains ambiguous. This CDR3 spans 12 amino acids. Germline V CDR1 and CDR2: SQVTM, ANQGSEA. The V end was cut by 6 bases, the J end by 8 bases, with 14 bases between. The CDR3 spells CSVLGLFYEQFF. The CDR3 nucleotides are TGCAGCGTGTTGGGGTTGTTCTATGAGCAGTTCTTC.

A word on this clonotype: Relative to the germline gene, one junction end is altered; a read error may explain this. This rearrangement joins TRBV12-3 or TRBV12-4 to TRBJ1-2, with no clear D. The CDR3 is made up of 19 amino acids. The CDR3 protein is CVSSSRPLPLVRLTYGYTF. In nucleotides, the CDR3 is TGTGTCAGCAGTTCCAGGCCTCTCCCGTTAGTCCGCTTGACTTATGGCTACACCTTC.

This clonotype was seen a few times. The rearrangement uses TRBV7-3 and TRBJ2-1, with 7 bases aligning to TRBD2. CDR3 size: 16 residues. CDR1 is SGHTA and CDR2 is FQGTGA in the germline V gene. V lost 1 base and J lost 0; bases outside the gene matches: 3. CDR3 DNA sequence: TGTGCCAGCAGCTTAAATGGCGGGGGCTCCTACAATGAGCAGTTCTTC. Its protein is CASSLNGGGSYNEQFF. Together with reference TRBV7-3 and TRBJ2-1, the CDR3 gives the full variable domain: GAGVSQTPSNKVTEKGKYVELRCDPISGHTALYWYRQSLGQGPEFLIYFQGTGAADDSGLPNDRFFAVRPEGSVSTLKIQRTERGDSAVYLCASSLNGGGSYNEQFFGPGTRLTVL.

This clonotype was counted a few times. The genes are TRBV24-1 and TRBJ2-5, with 8 bases aligning to TRBD1. The J segment lost 7 bases and the V segment lost 6 bases, leaving 6 bases of the junction unmatched. CDR1 and CDR2 from the germline V gene are KGHDR and SFDVKD. The CDR3 runs 13 residues. The CDR3 is CATSRQGSRTQYF. Written as DNA, the CDR3 is TGTGCCACCAGTAGACAGGGGAGTCGGACCCAGTACTTC.

The rearrangement uses TRBV4-1 and TRBJ1-2; D may be TRBD1 (5 bases). Germline V gene data show CDR1 as MGHRA and CDR2 as YSYEKL. V lost 0 bases and J 13 bases, leaving 18 bases between the germline ends. The CDR3 is 14 amino acids. CDR3 in DNA: TGCGCCAGCAGCCAAGATCATGGACACACGTACGGCACCTTC. Translation: CASSQDHGHTYGTF.

This clonotype was counted only a few times. The V gene is TRBV6-5, the J gene TRBJ1-1; D call uncertain. This CDR3 comprises 14 residues. Germline CDR1 MNHEY, CDR2 SVGAGI. V lost 0 bases and J lost 0, with 5 bases in between. This chain's CDR3 is CASSYSKLNTEAFF. The CDR3 coding sequence is TGTGCCAGCAGTTACTCGAAGCTGAACACTGAAGCTTTCTTT.

This chain uses TRBV12-3 or TRBV12-4 with TRBJ1-2, with 10 positions matching TRBD1. The CDR3 loop spans 16 amino acids. The V segment lost 2 bases and the J segment 5 bases; nucleotides outside the gene matches: 8. Here the CDR3 reads CASSLSGTGALYGYTF. Here the CDR3 DNA reads TGTGCCAGCAGTTTATCCGGGACAGGGGCTCTATATGGCTACACCTTC.

V is TRBV15 and J is TRBJ1-5; D gene unclear. The CDR3 totals 14 residues. Per the germline V gene, CDR1 is LNHNV and CDR2 is YYDKDF (reference sequence). V lost 1 base and J lost 0, with 4 bases in between. This chain's CDR3 is CATSRGPSNQPQHF. For the CDR3, the DNA is TGTGCCACCAGCAGAGGTCCTAGCAATCAGCCCCAGCATTTT.

This clonotype was recorded a few times. The CDR3 DNA sequence: TGTGCCAGCACCCAGGGGCAGAACTCTGGGGCCAACGTCCTGACTTTC. Translated, it gives CASTQGQNSGANVLTF. The chain employs TRBV2 and TRBJ2-6; D may be TRBD1 (6 bases). This CDR3 is 16 amino acids long. With 7 bases removed from V and 0 bases from J, the gap between germline ends came to 13 bases. Germline V gene data show CDR1 as SNHLY and CDR2 as FYNNEI.

There are a few counts of this clonotype. CDR3 DNA: TGTGCCAGCAGCTTATTCCCCCGACGGCATAGCAATCAGCCCCAGCATTTT. Its protein product is CASSLFPRRHSNQPQHF. V gene TRBV7-8 combines with J gene TRBJ1-5; D gene unclear. This CDR3 has 17 amino acids. Trimming shortened V by 2 bases and J by 0 bases, and 14 bases separated the two germline ends. Germline values: CDR1 SGHVS, CDR2 FQNEAQ.

This clonotype was found a few times. The CDR3 is CASSLTSGNYEQYF. The CDR3 DNA is TGTGCCAGCAGTCTGACTAGCGGGAACTACGAGCAGTACTTC. V usage is TRBV2 and J usage is TRBJ2-7, with 11 positions matching TRBD2. CDR1 is SNHLY, CDR2 FYNNEI, per germline. The V segment lost 5 bases and the J segment 3 bases; nucleotides outside the gene matches: 3. This CDR3 is 14 amino acids long.

The chain combines TRBV5-1 with TRBJ1-3; D not certain. V was trimmed by 5 bases and J by 2 bases, leaving 14 bases between them. The CDR3 loop spans 15 amino acids. CDR1 and CDR2 (germline): SGHRS, YFSETQ. The CDR3 loop reads CASSSEVLAGNTIYF. CDR3 nucleotide sequence: TGCGCCAGCAGTTCAGAGGTGCTGGCTGGAAACACCATATATTTT.

This clonotype has just a few counts. The chain couples TRBV9 to TRBJ2-1, with 11 nucleotides matching TRBD2. The germline V gene has CDR1 SGDLS and CDR2 YYNGEE. The V gene end was trimmed by 0 bases and the J gene end by 8 bases; junction bases not matched to a gene: 4. The CDR3 consists of 15 residues. The CDR3 nucleotides are TGTGCCAGCAGCGTAGGAGATAGCGGGAGGGATGAGCAGTTCTTC. This sequence encodes CASSVGDSGRDEQFF.

The V gene is TRBV20-1, the J gene TRBJ1-1; TRBD1 matches 9 bases. Germline V CDR1 and CDR2: DFQATT, SNEGSKA (reference sequence). CDR3 length: 15 residues. J lost 6 bases, V lost 5 bases, and 13 bases had no gene match. The CDR3 protein is CSAPALGTGTAEAFF. Here the CDR3 DNA reads TGCAGTGCTCCAGCATTGGGGACAGGGACGGCTGAAGCTTTCTTT.

The chain employs TRBV25-1 and TRBJ1-5, with TRBD1 matching over 8 bases. This CDR3 comprises 14 residues. From germline, CDR1 is MGHDK and CDR2 SYGVNS. V shed 4 bases, J shed 4 bases, and the junction held 3 bases outside the gene matches. The CDR3 DNA sequence: TGTGCCAGCAGTGGGACAGGGTGGAATCAGCCCCAGCATTTT. It encodes CASSGTGWNQPQHF. The whole variable domain, remainder taken from reference TRBV25-1 and TRBJ1-5, is EADIYQTPRYLVIGTGKKITLECSQTMGHDKMYWYQQDPGMELHLIHYSYGVNSTEKGDLSSESTVSRIRTEHFPLTLESARPSHTSQYLCASSGTGWNQPQHFGDGTRLSIL.